What follows is one TCR beta chain and its context. Its antigen is unidentified. The junction does not match germline at one end; this may be a read error. Sequenced with the Oncomine TCR Beta short-read assay was DNA taken from cultured CD4+ T cells. From the PCR reads, TCRdb called clonotypes with MiXCR, one entry per CDR3 protein. Counted here are roughly 22,000 distinct CDR3 sequences, 30% to 35% occurring once; the ten biggest clones make up 9.5% to 15%. This specimen comes from a study of vaccination and CD4 T cells after COVID-19. Study-wide background: The convalescents, six males and four females, included two who were Hispanic. Two doses of either BNT162b2 or mRNA-1273 vaccine were given to participants.

Per germline, CDR1 MNHNS and CDR2 SASEGT. CDR3 size: 17 residues. Regarding treatment: approximately nine-day PBMC culture with coronavirus spike peptide pools or control peptides (ViraFEST assay). The source material was cultured CD4+ T cells from blood. The J gene is TRBJ2-6, the V gene TRBV6-1, with TRBD1 matching over 10 bases. This TCR derives from a human donor with COVID-19. The CDR3 region has the DNA TGTGCCAGCAGTGACCGGGACAGGGGAGTCGGGGCCAACATCCTGACTTTC. Translating gives CASSDRDRGVGANILTF.